This TCR beta chain was identified in a study of cytomegalovirus exposure and HLA in healthy donors. Study at large: There were about 86 million unique TCRs (from HLA-typed donors) in an early data release. Most donors, around 81% of 398 genotyped, fell in the Caucasian-associated ancestry cluster.

Although they were nominally healthy when sampled, donors likely had unrecorded immune exposures. Germline-derived CDR1 and CDR2 are SQVTM and ANQGSEA. Unmatched junction bases numbered 17, after V lost 7 bases and J lost 5 bases. The length of the CDR3 is 15 residues. In the PCR, 60 Vbeta and 13 Jbeta primers were used. Using immunoSEQ multiplex PCR, the repertoire was profiled, and TCRdb retains in-frame clones only, with some absent. The sample contains over 130,000 clones, 75% to 85% of which appear only once. This TCR derives from a man in his forties or fifties in good health and CMV-seronegative. Sample: PBMCs. The chain carries TRBV29-1 and TRBJ2-7, with 7 positions matching TRBD1. CDR3 sequence: CSASLQGTLVNEQYF. DNA for the CDR3: TGCAGCGCCTCCCTACAGGGGACGCTTGTGAACGAGCAGTACTTC.